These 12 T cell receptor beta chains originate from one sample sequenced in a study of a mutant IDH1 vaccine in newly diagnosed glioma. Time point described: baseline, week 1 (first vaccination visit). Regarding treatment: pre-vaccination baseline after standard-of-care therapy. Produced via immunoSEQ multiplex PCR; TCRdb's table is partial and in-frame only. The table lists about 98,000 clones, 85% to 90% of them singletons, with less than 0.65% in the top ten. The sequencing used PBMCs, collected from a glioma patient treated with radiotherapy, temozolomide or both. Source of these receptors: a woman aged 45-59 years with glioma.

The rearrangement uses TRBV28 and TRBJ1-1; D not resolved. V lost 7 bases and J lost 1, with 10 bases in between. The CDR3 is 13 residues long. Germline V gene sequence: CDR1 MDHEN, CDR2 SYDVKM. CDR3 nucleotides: TGTGCCAGCATCCACACATCGAACACTGAAGCTTTCTTT. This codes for CASIHTSNTEAFF.

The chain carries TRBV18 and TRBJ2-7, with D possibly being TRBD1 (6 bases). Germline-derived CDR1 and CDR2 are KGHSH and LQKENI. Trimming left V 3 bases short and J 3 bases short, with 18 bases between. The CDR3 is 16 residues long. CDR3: CASSPSPGTNYYEQYF. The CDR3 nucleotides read TGTGCCAGCTCACCTTCTCCCGGGACAAATTACTACGAGCAGTACTTC.

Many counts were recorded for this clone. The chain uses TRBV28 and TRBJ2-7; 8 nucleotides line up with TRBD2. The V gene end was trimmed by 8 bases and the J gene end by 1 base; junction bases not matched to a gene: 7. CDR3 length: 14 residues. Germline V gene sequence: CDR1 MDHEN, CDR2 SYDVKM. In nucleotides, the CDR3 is TGTGCCAGCCTCAGCGGGAGCACGTCCTACGAGCAGTACTTC. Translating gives CASLSGSTSYEQYF.

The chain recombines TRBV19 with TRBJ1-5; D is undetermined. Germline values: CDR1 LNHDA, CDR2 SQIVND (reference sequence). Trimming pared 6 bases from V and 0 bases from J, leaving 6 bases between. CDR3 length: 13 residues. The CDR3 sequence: CASSLNSNQPQHF. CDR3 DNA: TGTGCCAGTAGCCTAAATAGCAATCAGCCCCAGCATTTT.

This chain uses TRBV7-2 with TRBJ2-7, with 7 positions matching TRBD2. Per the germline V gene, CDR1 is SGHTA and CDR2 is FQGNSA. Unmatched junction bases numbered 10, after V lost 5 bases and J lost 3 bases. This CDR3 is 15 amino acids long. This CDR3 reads CASSPLASLLYEQYF. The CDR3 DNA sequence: TGTGCCAGCAGCCCACTAGCGTCCCTCCTCTACGAGCAGTACTTC.

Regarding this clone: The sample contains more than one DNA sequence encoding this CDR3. The CDR3 coding sequence is TGCGCTAGCGGATCAGGGGCAGCCCCCTCCTACGAGCAGTACTTC. It codes for CASGSGAAPSYEQYF. The V call is TRBV5-1, the J call TRBJ2-7, with D perhaps matching TRBD1 or TRBD2 (6 bases each). The germline V gene has CDR1 SGHRS and CDR2 YFSETQ. The CDR3 is 15 residues long.

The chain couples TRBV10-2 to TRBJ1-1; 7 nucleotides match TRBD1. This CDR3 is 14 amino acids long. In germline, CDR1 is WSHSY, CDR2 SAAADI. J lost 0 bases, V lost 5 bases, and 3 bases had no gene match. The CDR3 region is CASSKGQMNTEAFF. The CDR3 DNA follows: TGCGCCAGCAGTAAGGGACAGATGAACACTGAAGCTTTCTTT.

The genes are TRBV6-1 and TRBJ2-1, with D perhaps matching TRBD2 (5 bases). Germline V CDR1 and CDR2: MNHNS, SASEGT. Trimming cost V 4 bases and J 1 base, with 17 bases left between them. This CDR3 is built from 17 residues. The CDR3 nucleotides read TGTGCCAGCAGTGTTAGGCTAGCTTCCCTATCCTACAATGAGCAGTTCTTC. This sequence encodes CASSVRLASLSYNEQFF.

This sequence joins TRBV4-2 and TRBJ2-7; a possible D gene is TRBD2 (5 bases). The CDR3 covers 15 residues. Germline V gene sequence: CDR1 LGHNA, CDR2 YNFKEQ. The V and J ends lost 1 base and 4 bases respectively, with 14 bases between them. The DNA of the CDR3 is TGTGCCAGCAGCCAAGTTGTGGGAGCTGGTTACGAGCAGTACTTC. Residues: CASSQVVGAGYEQYF.

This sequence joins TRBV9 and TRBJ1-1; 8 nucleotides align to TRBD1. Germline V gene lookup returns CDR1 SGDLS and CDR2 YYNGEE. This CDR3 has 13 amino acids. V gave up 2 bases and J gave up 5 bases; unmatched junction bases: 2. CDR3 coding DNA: TGTGCCAGCAGCGTCTGGACAGGGACTGAAGCTTTCTTT. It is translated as CASSVWTGTEAFF.

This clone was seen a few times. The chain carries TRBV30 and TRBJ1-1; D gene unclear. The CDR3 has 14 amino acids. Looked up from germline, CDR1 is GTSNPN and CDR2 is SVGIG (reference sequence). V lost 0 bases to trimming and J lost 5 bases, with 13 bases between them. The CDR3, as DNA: TGTGCCTGGAGTGTATTAGAAGCGGGTACTGAAGCTTTCTTT. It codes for CAWSVLEAGTEAFF.

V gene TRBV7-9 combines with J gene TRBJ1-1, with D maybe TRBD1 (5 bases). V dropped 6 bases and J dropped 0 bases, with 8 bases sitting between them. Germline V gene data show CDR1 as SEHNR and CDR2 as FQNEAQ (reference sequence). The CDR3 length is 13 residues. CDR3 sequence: CASRWDVNTEAFF. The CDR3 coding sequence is TGTGCCAGCAGGTGGGACGTGAACACTGAAGCTTTCTTT.